This T cell receptor (beta chain) was sequenced in a study of T cells in Graves' hyperthyroidism and ophthalmopathy. This clonotype was seen repeatedly, ten times or more. The diagnostic basis comprised clinical symptoms, serum thyroxine and TRAb, thyroid ultrasound and orbital computed tomography. Regions amplified from RNA transcripts were the TCR beta CDR3 regions. Initially, a first-round RT-PCR of the TCR CDR3 employed the HTBI primer set. TCRdb ran MiXCR on the multiplex PCR reads and lists one entry per CDR3 protein. The table lists approximately 720,000 distinct CDR3 sequences, around 19% of them singletons, with 16% in the top ten. Sequenced: blood. This TCR was sampled from a woman in her forties or fifties with Graves' hyperthyroidism that later progressed to Graves' ophthalmopathy.

CDR3 sequence (DNA): TGTGCCTGTGACGGGAGGGACAAGACTCGATCACCCCTCCACTTT. This codes for CACDGRDKTRSPLHF. The chain links TRBV30 to TRBJ1-6; TRBD1 might be the D (6 bases). V dropped 6 bases and J dropped 10 bases, with 22 bases sitting between them. The CDR3 consists of 15 residues. Germline V lookup: CDR1 GTSNPN, CDR2 SVGIG (reference sequence).